The clone carrying this TCR beta chain was observed a handful of times. What it binds is unknown. The whole isolated RNA underwent reverse transcription, so sequencing captured expressed TCRB transcripts. The data were produced by immunoSEQ multiplex PCR, yet TCRdb's version contains in-frame clones alone and is incomplete. The sample contains hundreds of thousands of clones, around 15% of which appear only once. V lost 6 bases to trimming and J lost 9 bases; unmatched junction nucleotides: 7. CDR1 SGHTA and CDR2 FQGTGA come from the germline V gene. CDR3 length: 13 residues. The record originates from a study of beta chain features in type 1 diabetes. Study-wide results and limits: Type 1 diabetes patients had TCRB CDR3s that were shorter (moderately but significantly so) in all four CD4+ subsets. The naive, central memory and Treg TCRB repertoires showed an apparent similarity that was greater among patients than among healthy donors.

Sequencing input: naive CD4+ T cells from blood. This chain joins TRBV7-3 and TRBJ1-5, with TRBD1 matching over 8 bases. The receptor comes from a man between 18 and 29 years old with type 1 diabetes. The CDR3 loop reads CASSRDRGLPQHF. In DNA form, the CDR3 reads TGTGCCAGCAGTCGTGACAGGGGCCTGCCCCAGCATTTT.